These T cell receptor beta chains were read from a single sample in a study of control samples from healthy donors and cancer patients. Sequencing used immunoSEQ multiplex PCR; TCRdb keeps in-frame clones, though not all of them. The sample includes some 90,000 clones, roughly 90% of them seen just once. Specimen: blood. The origin of the receptors is a woman aged 30 to 39 in good health. CDR3s include the opening cysteine and the closing phenylalanine or tryptophan.

TRBJ1-5	TRBV19	CASSMGTGAINQPQHF
TRBJ2-5	TRBV30	CAWSVPGGGGYQETQYF
TRBJ2-2	TRBV6-5	CASSRDRLTGELFF
TRBJ2-7	TRBV5-1	CASSLGFGAGESHEQYF
TRBJ2-7	TRBV12-3/TRBV12-4	CASSSYHPYEQYF
TRBJ1-5	TRBV10-3	CAISDSGNQPQHF
TRBJ2-7	TRBV7-2	CASTSLRGVSYEQYF
TRBJ1-5	TRBV12-3/TRBV12-4	CASSTGDRQPQHF
TRBJ2-3	TRBV6-5	CATARGFTDTQYF
TRBJ2-5	TRBV30	CAWTRDLQETQYF
TRBJ1-1	TRBV10-2	CASSEVTGGGTEAFF
TRBJ2-3	TRBV19	CASRGASTDTQYF